This TCR beta chain was sequenced during a study of cytomegalovirus exposure and HLA in healthy donors. The overall study: About 85 million unique TCRs from HLA-typed donors were held in an early release of data.

About this clone: Its antigen is still unknown.

Study results and limitations: Specificity of a few CMV-associated chains for CMV antigens was verified in vitro. Excluded: some indistinguishable V segments such as TRBV6-2 and TRBV6-3.

Germline trimming cut 1 base from V and 5 bases from J; bases unmatched to any gene: 11. CDR1 GTSNPN and CDR2 SVGIG come from the germline V gene (reference sequence). The CDR3 extends over 15 amino acids. The PCR employed 60 Vbeta primers together with 13 Jbeta primers. Profiling relied on immunoSEQ multiplex PCR, and the TCRdb table lists in-frame clones only, not all of them. The repertoire consists of over 120,000 clones, with 65% to 90% occurring once and the leading ten covering roughly 2.9%. V and J are TRBV30 and TRBJ2-7, with 7 bases aligning to TRBD1. The sequence was obtained from a woman aged 25 to 39 in good health and CMV-seronegative. Material: PBMCs. The DNA for the CDR3 is TGTGCCTGGAGTGACAGACAGGGACCCCTTGACGAGCAGTACTTC. It codes for CAWSDRQGPLDEQYF. Drawing the rest from reference TRBV30 and TRBJ2-7, the complete variable domain is SQTIHQWPATLVQPVGSPLSLECTVEGTSNPNLYWYRQAAGRGLQLLFYSVGIGQISSEVPQNLSASRPQDRQFILSSKKLLLSDSGFYLCAWSDRQGPLDEQYFGPGTRLTVT.